This T cell receptor (beta chain) was identified during a study of early T cells in non-severe SARS-CoV-2 infection. Study information: From unsorted whole blood, bulk RNA was sequenced, and the chains remained unpaired.

The CDR3 covers 11 residues. Germline V gene lookup returns CDR1 MNHEY and CDR2 SVGAGI. Trimming removed 9 bases at V and 7 bases at J, with 10 bases between. This clonotype was recorded many times. Researchers attached unique molecular identifiers to individual cDNA molecules. TCRdb recomputed calls from the 5' RACE reads with MiXCR, one row per CDR3 protein. The table lists around 50,000 distinct CDR3 sequences, under 14% of them singletons, with 10% in the top ten. The TCR was taken from an adult who was a healthcare worker with PCR-confirmed SARS-CoV-2 infection or an uninfected control (not recorded which). The sequenced material came from whole blood. This chain connects TRBV6-5 to TRBJ2-1; D remains ambiguous. The CDR3 DNA follows: TGTGCCAGTTCAGTGGGGAATGAGCAGTTCTTC. It translates to CASSVGNEQFF.